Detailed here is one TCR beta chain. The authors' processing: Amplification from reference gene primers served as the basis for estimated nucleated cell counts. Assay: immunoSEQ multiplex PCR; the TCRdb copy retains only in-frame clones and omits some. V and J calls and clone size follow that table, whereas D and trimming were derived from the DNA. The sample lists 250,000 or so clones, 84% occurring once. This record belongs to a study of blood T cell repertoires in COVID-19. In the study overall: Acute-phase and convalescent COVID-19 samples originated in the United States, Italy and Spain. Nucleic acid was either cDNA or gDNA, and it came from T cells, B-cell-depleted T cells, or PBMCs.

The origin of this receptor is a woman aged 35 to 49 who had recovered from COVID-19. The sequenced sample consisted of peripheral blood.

DNA of the CDR3: TGTGCCAGCAGTGACAGGGACAGGGGTTTTTATGGCTACACCTTC. It codes for CASSDRDRGFYGYTF. J is TRBJ1-2 and V is TRBV6-6; 10 positions match TRBD1. V lost 5 bases and J lost 5; bases outside the gene matches: 8. The germline V gene has CDR1 MNHNY and CDR2 SVGAGI (reference sequence). CDR3 length equals 15 residues.